Sequencing of this T cell receptor beta chain was carried out in a study of beta chain features in type 1 diabetes. CDR1 is SGHRS, CDR2 YFSETQ, per germline. The V end lost 0 bases, the J end lost 2 bases, and 5 bases lay between the germline ends. The CDR3 spans 13 residues. The authors reverse transcribed all of the isolated RNA, so sequencing captured expressed TCRB transcripts. The table came from immunoSEQ multiplex PCR; TCRdb's copy has only in-frame clones and leaves some out. Here the sample spans under 800,000 clones, about 14% being singletons. A note on this clone: Other DNA sequences in this specimen translate into the identical CDR3.

CD45RO/CCR7/CD25/CD127/CD95/CD27 staining was used to isolate CD4+ naive, central memory, regulatory and stem cell-like memory cells by sorting. Purity exceeded 98% in all sorted populations. The source of this sequence is a man younger than 30 in good health. The sample comprised naive CD4+ T cells from blood. The V call is TRBV5-1, the J call TRBJ1-1; the D is unclear. For the CDR3, the DNA is TGCGCCAGCAGCTTGGACAGTAACACTGAAGCTTTCTTT. As protein: CASSLDSNTEAFF.